This entry describes one T cell receptor (beta chain). The antigen is not known. The record originates from a study of cytomegalovirus exposure and HLA in healthy donors. For the study at large: Caucasian-associated ancestry cluster membership applied to about four fifths of a few hundred genotyped donors.

Study-level points and caveats: A few V segments could not be told apart, such as TRBV6-2 and TRBV6-3, and were left out.

At collection, donors were nominally healthy, but unrecorded immune exposures were probable. Use of 60 Vbeta and 13 Jbeta primers characterized the PCR. As processed by the authors: There were some 87 million unique TCR beta chains by a later count, and about 11 million of them were shared. The table came from immunoSEQ multiplex PCR; TCRdb's copy has only in-frame clones and leaves some out. V and J calls and clone size are those listed in that table; D and trimming were worked out from the DNA. The repertoire holds 150,000 to 200,000 clones, with nearly 70% as singletons. This CDR3 has 14 residues. Looked up from germline, CDR1 is SGHRS and CDR2 is YFSETQ. J lost 2 bases, V lost 4 bases, and 3 bases had no gene match.

This clonotype was sampled from a man aged 30-40 years in good health and CMV-seropositive. The chain couples TRBV5-1 to TRBJ2-5; 9 bases align to TRBD1. The sequenced sample was PBMCs. The CDR3: CASSPGQGQETQYF. CDR3 in DNA: TGCGCCAGCAGCCCGGGACAGGGACAAGAGACCCAGTACTTC.